A single sample is the source of the 21 T cell receptor beta chains below, sequenced in a study of T cells after yellow fever vaccination. TCRdb called the 5' RACE reads again in MiXCR, with one record for every CDR3 protein. The sample records approximately 610,000 distinct CDR3 sequences, around a sixth being singletons. This specimen was PBMCs, taken 5 to 6 days after the first yellow fever vaccination. These receptor sequences come from a man aged 18 to 30 who received the YFV17D yellow fever vaccine.

The chain links TRBV2 to TRBJ2-7; 7 positions agree with TRBD1. This CDR3 spans 13 amino acids. CDR1 and CDR2 from the germline V gene are SNHLY and FYNNEI. Trimming removed 4 bases from V and 3 bases from J; junction bases left unmatched: 3. CDR3 residues: CASSATGRYEQYV. CDR3 bases: TGTGCCAGCAGTGCGACAGGGCGCTACGAGCAGTACGTC.

As regards this clonotype: Here the CDR3 omits its conserved ending phenylalanine or tryptophan, so a read error is the likely source. It is unclear where the CDR3 begins or ends on the DNA, so no DNA is shown, and the CDR3 is as TCRdb lists it. The chain couples TRBV11-2 to TRBJ1-1. The CDR3 totals 11 residues, both ends included. CDR1 is SGHAT, CDR2 FQNNGV, per germline. The CDR3 sequence is CASQGLHIAAL.

In this sample, this clonotype turned up a few times. The chain links TRBV4-3 to TRBJ2-1; TRBD1 might be the D (6 bases). The CDR3 sequence is 17 residues long. The ends were cut back, 0 bases at V and 5 bases at J, with 17 bases in the middle. CDR1 is LGHNA, CDR2 YSLEER, per germline. The CDR3: CASSQDRVRGPNNEQFF. The CDR3 bases are TGCGCCAGCAGCCAAGATAGAGTCAGGGGCCCCAACAATGAGCAGTTCTTC.

This chain connects TRBV6-2 or TRBV6-3 to TRBJ2-1; D might be TRBD2 (5 bases). Trimming took off 6 bases at V and 3 bases at J, with 15 bases between the two ends. Germline CDR1 is MNHEY and CDR2 is SVGEGT. The CDR3 is 15 residues long. The chain's CDR3 is CASSPGLTHYNEQFF. CDR3 nucleotide sequence: TGTGCCAGCAGCCCCGGACTTACCCACTACAATGAGCAGTTCTTC.

This clonotype was counted only a few times. The chain has TRBV5-1 and TRBJ2-2, with D perhaps given as TRBD1 or TRBD2 (5 bases each). Looked up from germline, CDR1 is SGHRS and CDR2 is YFSETQ. V was clipped by 4 bases and J by 8 bases, with 12 bases between them. The CDR3 totals 13 residues. CDR3 protein: CASSPMRGGELFF. The CDR3 DNA reads as TGCGCCAGCAGCCCCATGAGGGGAGGGGAGCTGTTTTTT.

The chain uses TRBV15 and TRBJ2-2; 10 bases fit TRBD1. J gave up 1 base and V 5 bases, and 1 base lay outside the gene matches. This CDR3 spans 15 amino acids. The V gene's germline CDR1 is LNHNV and CDR2 YYDKDF (reference sequence). The CDR3 protein is CATSGDRGNTGELFF. In nucleotides, the CDR3 is TGTGCCACCAGCGGGGACAGGGGGAACACCGGGGAGCTGTTTTTT.

The chain couples TRBV4-3 to TRBJ1-6; tentatively, D is TRBD1 (6 bases). Germline assignment: CDR1 LGHNA and CDR2 YSLEER. This CDR3 spans 16 amino acids. Trimming stripped 1 base from V and 7 bases from J, with 14 bases between. In DNA form, the CDR3 reads TGCGCCAGCAGCCAAGGTGGGCAGGGGCGGAATTCACCCCTCCACTTT. This codes for CASSQGGQGRNSPLHF.

This clonotype was seen more than once but under ten times. The V call is TRBV24-1, the J call TRBJ1-5; D is uncertain. Germline CDR1 reads KGHDR; CDR2 reads SFDVKD. This CDR3 contains 12 residues. Trimming stripped 4 bases from V and 9 bases from J, with 9 bases between. The CDR3 is CATSERGRPQHF. The CDR3 nucleotides read TGTGCCACCAGTGAACGAGGACGGCCCCAGCATTTT.

This clonotype was counted ten times or more. J is TRBJ2-5 and V is TRBV12-3 or TRBV12-4; maybe TRBD1 (5 bases). Trimming cost V 3 bases and J 5 bases, with 10 bases left between them. This CDR3 has 13 residues. CDR3 sequence reads: CASSFSGKETQYF. CDR3 DNA sequence: TGTGCCAGCAGTTTTTCAGGGAAGGAGACCCAGTACTTC.

V gene TRBV27 combines with J gene TRBJ2-7; 7 bases align to TRBD2. Per germline, CDR1 MNHEY and CDR2 SMNVEV (reference sequence). With 2 bases clipped from V and 5 bases from J, the junction kept 6 bases outside the gene matches. This CDR3 is 14 amino acids long. The CDR3 sequence: CASSLRTRDHEQYF. The CDR3 DNA follows: TGTGCCAGCAGTTTAAGGACTAGAGACCACGAGCAGTACTTC.

This clonotype was counted a few times. This chain connects TRBV6-4 to TRBJ2-2; no firm D call. This CDR3 is 14 amino acids long. The V and J ends lost 7 bases and 8 bases respectively, with 17 bases between them. Germline V gene lookup returns CDR1 MRHNA and CDR2 SNTAGT. CDR3 in amino acids: CASTQDGASGELFF. Here the CDR3 DNA reads TGTGCCAGCACGCAAGATGGTGCGTCAGGGGAGCTGTTTTTT.

This clonotype was picked up a small number of times. The chain combines TRBV29-1 with TRBJ2-1; a possible D gene is TRBD2 (5 bases). The V end lost 6 bases, the J end lost 4 bases, and 16 bases lay between the germline ends. Germline V gene sequence: CDR1 SQVTM, CDR2 ANQGSEA. The CDR3 runs to 14 residues. The CDR3 nucleotides are TGCAGCGTCCGGGGTGGGGTTCGGTACAATGAGCAGTTCTTC. It is translated as CSVRGGVRYNEQFF.

This clonotype was detected only a few times. This chain links TRBV6-5 with TRBJ2-2; 10 nucleotides match TRBD1. V shed 6 bases and J 10 bases; nucleotides not matched to a gene: 11. CDR1 MNHEY and CDR2 SVGAGI come from the germline V gene. This CDR3 is built from 15 residues. The CDR3 here is CASRAPGQGYSELFF. The CDR3 DNA sequence: TGTGCCAGCAGGGCTCCGGGACAGGGGTATTCGGAGCTGTTTTTT.

This clonotype was counted between two and nine times. The chain is built from TRBV29-1 and TRBJ2-4, with D perhaps TRBD1 (5 bases). This CDR3 has 14 residues. V was cut by 0 bases and J by 2 bases, with 8 bases left in between. Germline V gives CDR1 SQVTM, CDR2 ANQGSEA. The CDR3 sequence: CSVEDQGTKNIQYF. The DNA of the CDR3 is TGCAGCGTTGAAGACCAGGGAACCAAAAACATTCAGTACTTC.

The genes are TRBV11-3 and TRBJ2-5; tentative D call: TRBD1 (6 bases). V was clipped by 4 bases and J by 3 bases, with 15 bases between them. CDR3 length equals 15 residues. The V gene's germline CDR1 is SGHNT and CDR2 YENEEA. The CDR3 coding sequence is TGTGCCAGCAGCTCAACAGGGATTAACAAAGAGACCCAGTACTTC. As protein: CASSSTGINKETQYF.

This clonotype was seen more than once but under ten times. The rearrangement joins TRBV7-2 to TRBJ2-1; D is unresolved. CDR1 is SGHTA and CDR2 is FQGNSA in the germline V gene. Trimming shortened V by 1 base and J by 12 bases, and 10 bases separated the two germline ends. The CDR3 loop spans 12 amino acids. The CDR3 nucleotides read TGTGCCAGCAGCTTAGATAGGGAAAGGCAGTTCTTC. Encoded protein: CASSLDRERQFF.

This chain links TRBV7-3 with TRBJ2-5, with a tentative D call TRBD2 (6 bases). The CDR3 is 15 amino acids. In germline, CDR1 is SGHTA, CDR2 FQGTGA. Trimming removed 5 bases at V and 5 bases at J, with 18 bases between. DNA of the CDR3: TGTGCCAGCAGCCCTCACCCAACTAGCCGCGAGACCCAGTACTTC. Amino acid sequence: CASSPHPTSRETQYF. Combining the CDR3 with reference TRBV7-3 and TRBJ2-5 gives the whole variable domain GAGVSQTPSNKVTEKGKYVELRCDPISGHTALYWYRQSLGQGPEFLIYFQGTGAADDSGLPNDRFFAVRPEGSVSTLKIQRTERGDSAVYLCASSPHPTSRETQYFGPGTRLLVL.

The gene calls are TRBV20-1 and TRBJ1-6; D remains ambiguous. V gave up 6 bases and J gave up 0 bases, with 6 bases separating them. The CDR3 contains 13 residues. Germline loops: CDR1 DFQATT, CDR2 SNEGSKA (reference sequence). As DNA, the CDR3 is TGCAGTGCCTTTATCTCCTATAATTCACCCCTCCACTTT. Protein product: CSAFISYNSPLHF.

This clonotype has more than one count but fewer than ten. The chain uses TRBV7-9 and TRBJ1-1, with a tentative D call TRBD1 (5 bases). This CDR3 has 13 residues. Trimming removed 5 bases from V and 7 bases from J, with 14 bases in between. Germline V gene lookup returns CDR1 SEHNR and CDR2 FQNEAQ (reference sequence). The CDR3, as DNA: TGTGCCAGCAGCCCACGCCAGGGCAGTGAAGCTTTCTTT. Protein sequence: CASSPRQGSEAFF.

Only a few counts were recorded for this clonotype. The chain combines TRBV20-1 with TRBJ2-3; 9 bases agree with TRBD1. The junction had 13 bases not matched to a gene; V was cut back by 6 bases and J by 9 bases. This CDR3 comprises 14 residues. Germline lookup yields CDR1 DFQATT and CDR2 SNEGSKA (reference sequence). DNA of the CDR3: TGCAGTGCCGGACCAAACCCGGGGACAGGGACGCAGTATTTT. It is translated as CSAGPNPGTGTQYF.

The chain recombines TRBV6-1 with TRBJ2-3; tentative D call: TRBD1 (5 bases). Germline V CDR1 and CDR2: MNHNS, SASEGT. The CDR3 is made up of 14 amino acids. V lost 5 bases to trimming and J lost 8 bases, with 17 bases between them. CDR3 sequence reads: CASSPRQPQSTQYF. The CDR3 DNA follows: TGTGCCAGCAGTCCCAGACAGCCACAGTCTACGCAGTATTTT.